What follows are 4 T cell receptor beta chains derived from one specimen sequenced in a study of regulatory T cells in long-lasting Graves disease. Time point noted: newly diagnosed GD, antithyroid drugs for less than 3 months. Construction of the TCR library relied on RNA isolated from PBMCs. According to the study, TCR beta libraries were built with iRepertoire HTBI primers and CDR3-region Arm-PCR. TCRdb redid the calling of the multiplex PCR reads with MiXCR, one entry per CDR3 protein. The sample has 440,000 or so distinct CDR3 sequences; 15% are singletons. The same sample was also used in a study of T cells in Graves' hyperthyroidism and ophthalmopathy.

This material consisted of peripheral blood mononuclear cells (PBMCs), taken at new diagnosis, from a patient treated with antithyroid drugs. The source of these receptors is a woman between 25 and 40 years old with Graves disease.

This sequence joins TRBV2 and TRBJ2-7, with 9 bases aligning to TRBD2. The CDR3 sequence is 15 residues long. Germline CDR1 is SNHLY and CDR2 is FYNNEI. Losses at the gene ends were 0 bases for V and 7 bases for J; bases not matched to a gene: 7. CDR3 sequence: CASSEAGSGRKEQYF. As DNA, the CDR3 is TGTGCCAGCAGTGAAGCGGGAAGCGGGAGGAAGGAGCAGTACTTC.

There are a few counts of this clonotype. This rearrangement joins TRBV10-2 to TRBJ2-7; 12 bases agree with TRBD2. This CDR3 spans 18 amino acids. CDR1 and CDR2 from the germline V gene are WSHSY and SAAADI. The trim removed 3 bases at V and 3 bases at J, leaving 12 bases unmatched. The CDR3 DNA reads as TGCGCCAGCAGTGACCTTCTAGCGGGAGGGGACAGGGACTACGAGCAGTACTTC. It specifies CASSDLLAGGDRDYEQYF.

V usage is TRBV18 and J usage is TRBJ2-1; 12 positions agree with TRBD2. V trimming: 3 bases; J trimming: 3 bases; junction bases outside the gene matches: 3. The germline CDR1 and CDR2 sequences are KGHSH and LQKENI. This CDR3 comprises 16 residues. The CDR3 sequence: CASSPRTSGNYNEQFF. CDR3 sequence (DNA): TGTGCCAGCTCACCTAGGACTAGCGGGAACTACAATGAGCAGTTCTTC.

This chain joins TRBV24-1 and TRBJ1-5; 8 bases align to TRBD1. This CDR3 spans 14 amino acids. Germline CDR1 reads KGHDR; CDR2 reads SFDVKD. Trimming removed 4 bases from V and 6 bases from J; junction bases left unmatched: 4. The CDR3 here is CATSDPGGSQPQHF. For the CDR3, the DNA is TGTGCCACCAGTGACCCAGGGGGCAGTCAGCCCCAGCATTTT.